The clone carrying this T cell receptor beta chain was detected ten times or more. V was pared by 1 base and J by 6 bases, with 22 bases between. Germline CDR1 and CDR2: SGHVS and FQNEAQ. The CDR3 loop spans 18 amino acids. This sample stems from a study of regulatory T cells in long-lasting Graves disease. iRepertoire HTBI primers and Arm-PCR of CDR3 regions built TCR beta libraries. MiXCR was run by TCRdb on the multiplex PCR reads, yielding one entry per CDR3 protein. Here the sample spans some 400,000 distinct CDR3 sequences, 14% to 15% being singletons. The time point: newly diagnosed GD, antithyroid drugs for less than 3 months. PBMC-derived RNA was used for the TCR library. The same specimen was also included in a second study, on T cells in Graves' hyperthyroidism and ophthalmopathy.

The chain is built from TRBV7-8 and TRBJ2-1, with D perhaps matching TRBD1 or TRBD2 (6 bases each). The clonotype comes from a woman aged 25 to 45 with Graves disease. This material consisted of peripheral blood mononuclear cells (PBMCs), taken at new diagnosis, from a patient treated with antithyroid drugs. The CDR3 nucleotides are TGTGCCAGCAGCTTAGTTCGGGAGAGGGGGTTTCTTCGCAATGAGCAGTTCTTC. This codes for CASSLVRERGFLRNEQFF.